This TCR beta chain is from a study of shared clonotypes between healthy human individuals. A CD45RA-negative memory subset and a CD45RA+ naive subset were separated from the CD4+ cells. The V end lost 3 bases, the J end lost 6 bases, and 13 bases lay between the germline ends. This CDR3 has 14 residues. Germline CDR1 reads SEHNR; CDR2 reads FQNEAQ (reference sequence). DNA at 200 ng, 30,000 or so T cell genomes, went into sorted-subset replicate PCRs. Method: immunoSEQ multiplex PCR; TCRdb's copy keeps in-frame clones and lacks some. This table holds under 2,500,000 clones, roughly 95% found once. This chain connects TRBV7-9 to TRBJ2-3; D perhaps matches TRBD2 (5 bases). The origin of this receptor is a young man in good health. Sequencing input: naive CD4+ T cells sorted from blood. As for subset: CD45RA+ positively selected. CDR3 in amino acids: CASSLTRDLDTQYF. CDR3 sequence (DNA): TGTGCCAGCAGCTTGACTCGGGATCTGGATACGCAGTATTTT. Combining the CDR3 with reference TRBV7-9 and TRBJ2-3 gives the whole variable domain DTGVSQNPRHKITKRGQNVTFRCDPISEHNRLYWYRQTLGQGPEFLTYFQNEAQLEKSRLLSDRFSAERPKGSFSTLEIQRTEQGDSAMYLCASSLTRDLDTQYFGPGTRLTVL.